Listed below are T cell receptor beta chains from one sample, sequenced in a study of blood T cell repertoires in COVID-19. Some clones are missing from TCRdb's copy, which holds only in-frame ones; the method was immunoSEQ multiplex PCR. The sample shows over 65,000 clones, 65% to 90% of them seen only once. Sample: peripheral blood. The receptors stem from a man older than 75 with active COVID-19. CDR3s include the opening cysteine and the closing phenylalanine or tryptophan. The D gene is left open where the match is weak. Clone size is shown for a subset of rows, as once, few, many or a class of expanded clone.

j_call clone_size d_call v_call cdr3_aa cdr3_nt
TRBJ2-1 NA NA TRBV11-3 CASSLQGPHNEQFF TGTGCCAGCAGCCTCCAGGGGCCCCACAATGAGCAGTTCTTC
TRBJ2-7 NA NA TRBV7-9 CASSLRAGTTGSYAYEQYF TGTGCCAGCAGCTTAAGAGCCGGAACGACGGGGTCTTATGCTTACGAGCAGTACTTC
TRBJ2-3 NA NA TRBV11-2 CASRLVDTSTDTQYF TGTGCCAGCCGCCTGGTAGACACTAGCACAGATACGCAGTATTTT
TRBJ2-1 NA NA TRBV12-5 CASGLAGIYNEQFF TGTGCTAGTGGCCTGGCGGGGATTTACAATGAGCAGTTCTTC
TRBJ2-3 NA NA TRBV3-1/TRBV3-2 CASSQDGGDTQYF TGTGCCAGCAGCCAAGATGGAGGAGATACGCAGTATTTT
TRBJ2-3 NA NA TRBV18 CASSPGWGRGDTDTQYF TGTGCCAGCTCACCAGGTTGGGGCAGGGGAGACACAGATACGCAGTATTTT
TRBJ1-2 NA NA TRBV24-1 CATSDLWGSGYTF TGTGCCACCAGTGATTTATGGGGCTCTGGCTACACCTTC
TRBJ2-7 NA TRBD2 TRBV27 CASTTTSGGYEQYF TGTGCCAGCACCACGACTAGCGGGGGCTACGAGCAGTACTTC
TRBJ1-2 NA TRBD1 TRBV2 CASRDRGRGGYTF TGTGCCAGCCGTGACAGGGGGCGTGGTGGCTACACCTTC
TRBJ2-6 NA NA TRBV5-1 CASRDQRQEFSGANVLTF TGCGCCAGCCGTGACCAGAGACAGGAATTTTCTGGGGCCAACGTCCTGACTTTC
TRBJ2-1 NA TRBD2 TRBV6-5 CASTAGRTNNEQFF TGTGCCAGCACAGCGGGACGGACGAACAATGAGCAGTTCTTC
TRBJ2-7 NA TRBD1 TRBV6-1 CASSEGQGLTYEQYF TGTGCCAGCAGTGAAGGACAGGGTCTGACCTACGAGCAGTACTTC
TRBJ2-5 NA NA TRBV7-2 CASSSSETQYF TGTGCCAGCAGCTCATCAGAGACCCAGTACTTC
TRBJ2-3 once NA TRBV4-3 CASSQDKTSTDTQYF TGCGCCAGCAGCCAAGACAAAACTAGCACAGATACGCAGTATTTT
TRBJ1-5 NA NA TRBV6-1 CASSEGRNPTHNQPQHF TGTGCCAGCAGTGAAGGGAGGAATCCTACTCACAATCAGCCCCAGCATTTT
TRBJ2-3 NA TRBD2 TRBV18 CASSPPGSSGGAVDTQYF TGTGCCAGCTCACCACCCGGGTCTAGCGGGGGGGCCGTAGATACGCAGTATTTT
TRBJ2-5 NA TRBD2 TRBV5-1 CASSPTSGGGGTQYF TGCGCCAGCAGCCCGACTAGCGGGGGCGGGGGGACCCAGTACTTC
TRBJ2-1 NA TRBD1 TRBV29-1 CSVRGQGHEQFF TGCAGCGTCCGAGGACAGGGGCATGAGCAGTTCTTC
TRBJ1-2 NA NA TRBV7-2 CASSLGNRANYGYTF TGTGCCAGCAGCTTAGGTAACAGGGCCAACTATGGCTACACCTTC
TRBJ2-7 NA NA TRBV3-1/TRBV3-2 CASSQRVGLWGVYEQYF TGTGCCAGCAGCCAGCGTGTCGGGCTTTGGGGGGTCTACGAGCAGTACTTC
TRBJ2-1 once NA TRBV7-8 CASSFYGRSGEQFF TGTGCCAGCAGCTTTTATGGACGGAGCGGTGAGCAGTTCTTC
TRBJ1-5 NA TRBD1 TRBV6-2/TRBV6-3 CASSEADRGSNQPQHF TGTGCCAGCAGTGAGGCCGACAGGGGTAGCAATCAGCCCCAGCATTTT
TRBJ2-5 NA NA TRBV19 CASSILAGETQYF TGTGCCAGTAGTATCTTGGCGGGAGAGACCCAGTACTTC
TRBJ1-2 NA NA TRBV12-3/TRBV12-4 CASSPGGGYGYTF TGTGCCAGCAGCCCCGGGGGGGGGTATGGCTACACCTTC
TRBJ2-7 NA TRBD2 TRBV7-2 CASSLVAGGPSQYF TGTGCCAGCAGCTTAGTAGCGGGAGGGCCGTCCCAGTACTTC
TRBJ2-7 NA TRBD1 TRBV2 CASRMGQGEFYEQYF TGTGCCAGCAGGATGGGACAGGGCGAATTCTACGAGCAGTACTTC
TRBJ2-3 NA TRBD2 TRBV2 CASTESGGTDTQYF TGTGCCAGCACCGAAAGCGGGGGAACAGATACGCAGTATTTT
TRBJ2-5 once TRBD1 TRBV3-1/TRBV3-2 CASSPPGQGKETQYF TGTGCCAGCAGCCCACCGGGACAGGGAAAAGAGACCCAGTACTTC
TRBJ2-1 NA NA TRBV13 CASSFGLENEQFF TGTGCCAGCAGCTTCGGACTGGAAAATGAGCAGTTCTTC
TRBJ1-6 NA NA TRBV7-8 CASSLARAGSNNSPLHF TGTGCCAGCAGCTTAGCGCGTGCGGGGTCCAATAATTCACCCCTCCACTTT
TRBJ2-5 NA TRBD2 TRBV11-2 CASSHKFTSGQETQYF TGTGCCAGCAGCCACAAATTTACTAGCGGTCAAGAGACCCAGTACTTC
TRBJ1-2 NA NA TRBV5-5 CASSLAGTNYGYTF TGTGCCAGCAGCTTGGCAGGAACCAACTATGGCTACACCTTC
TRBJ2-7 NA TRBD1 TRBV7-2 CASSLSLTGGIRSYEQYF TGTGCCAGCAGCTTAAGTCTGACAGGGGGCATCCGTTCCTACGAGCAGTACTTC
TRBJ1-2 NA TRBD1 TRBV3-1/TRBV3-2 CASKSGGRDGYTF TGTGCCAGCAAGTCAGGGGGTCGTGATGGCTACACCTTC
TRBJ2-1 NA NA TRBV2 CASSSLPSNEQFF TGTGCCAGCAGTAGTCTGCCGAGCAATGAGCAGTTCTTC
TRBJ1-2 NA TRBD1 TRBV28 CASSLGQGFGGYTF TGTGCCAGCAGTTTGGGACAGGGATTTGGGGGCTACACCTTC
TRBJ2-2 few TRBD2 TRBV6-2/TRBV6-3 CASSFGLASFPGELFF TGTGCCAGCAGTTTTGGACTAGCGAGTTTCCCCGGGGAGCTGTTTTTT
TRBJ2-7 NA NA TRBV7-8 CASSPATISSTYEQYF TGTGCCAGCAGCCCGGCGACTATATCCTCTACCTACGAGCAGTACTTC
TRBJ2-1 few NA TRBV2 CASSDLAVYSRGNEQFF TGTGCCAGCAGTGATCTGGCGGTTTATTCTCGTGGCAATGAGCAGTTCTTC
TRBJ2-2 many TRBD1 TRBV27 CASRRDRGSTGELFF TGTGCCAGCAGACGGGACAGGGGTAGCACCGGGGAGCTGTTTTTT
TRBJ2-7 NA NA TRBV6-5 CASISPIPPYEQYF TGTGCCAGCATTAGCCCTATCCCCCCTTACGAGCAGTACTTC
TRBJ1-5 NA TRBD1 TRBV19 CASTIRPGQGDQPQHF TGTGCCAGTACCATAAGGCCCGGACAGGGCGATCAGCCCCAGCATTTT
TRBJ2-3 NA TRBD1 TRBV11-3 CASSSGQGRFIDTQYF TGTGCCAGCAGTTCTGGACAGGGAAGGTTTATAGATACGCAGTATTTT
TRBJ1-5 NA NA TRBV19 CASSNRQASINQPQHF TGTGCCAGTAGTAACAGACAGGCCTCTATTAATCAGCCCCAGCATTTT